This T cell receptor (beta chain) was retrieved from a study of CD8 T cells in Susac syndrome. The trim removed 2 bases at V and 4 bases at J, leaving 7 bases unmatched. The CDR3 is 16 residues long. Per germline, CDR1 LNHDA and CDR2 SQIVND (reference sequence). With random hexamers, roughly 0.45 to 1 ug RNA was reverse transcribed. Amplification of TCR beta CDR3 across 54 Vbeta and 13 Jbeta was performed with immunoSEQ multiplex PCR. TCRdb used MiXCR to reprocess the immunoSEQ multiplex PCR reads, holding one entry per CDR3 protein. The repertoire holds hundreds of thousands of distinct CDR3 sequences, with around 95% as singletons. From blood CD8+ and CD4+ T cells, the TCR beta chain was sequenced. Through negative isolation, CD4+ and CD8+ T cells were obtained, while TEMRA cells were enriched using FACS.

The origin of this receptor is a human donor with multiple sclerosis. V is TRBV19 and J is TRBJ2-3, with 9 nucleotides matching TRBD2. Material: CD4+ T cells from PBMCs. The CDR3 nucleotides read TGTGCCAGTAGTATAATGGTAGCGGGAGTTGCAGATACGCAGTATTTT. Translation: CASSIMVAGVADTQYF. Complete variable domain (other parts from reference TRBV19 and TRBJ2-3): DGGITQSPKYLFRKEGQNVTLSCEQNLNHDAMYWYRQDPGQGLRLIYYSQIVNDFQKGDIAEGYSVSREKKESFPLTVTSAQKNPTAFYLCASSIMVAGVADTQYFGPGTRLTVL.